A selection of T cell receptor beta chains follows, all from one sample in a study of T cells expressing NK-cell markers. For each CDR3 protein, TCRdb gives one entry from its re-call of the 5' RACE reads, without DNA. The sample is made up of about 550,000 distinct CDR3 sequences, and the top ten hold approximately 3.6% of it. Sequenced: blood T cells: a sorted CD56 or NKG2C T cell subset, CD4+ or CD8+ T cells, or bulk PBMC T cells (not recorded which). The source of these receptors is a man younger than 35 in good health. Both conserved end residues are part of each CDR3.

j_gene,v_gene,CDR3aa
TRBJ1-2,TRBV10-3,CAISVMTENNYGYTF
TRBJ2-2,TRBV6-1,CASSPRDVVGTGELFF
TRBJ2-1,TRBV4-3,CASSQLSRNEQFF
TRBJ2-1,TRBV15,CATSRPGTSGRANLNEQFF
TRBJ2-4,TRBV29-1,CSVEVRGLAKNIQYF
TRBJ2-1,TRBV29-1,CSADWANEQFF
TRBJ2-1,TRBV7-6,CASSLLRTDYNEQFF
TRBJ2-6,TRBV10-3,CAISRQGPDSGANVLTF
TRBJ2-1,TRBV7-2,CASTRQGAVGNEQFF
TRBJ2-2,TRBV2,CASSGGGSSGTGELFF
TRBJ1-2,TRBV28,CASSLTGRFYGYTF
TRBJ2-1,TRBV6-2/TRBV6-3,CASNGQSNNEQFF
TRBJ2-5,TRBV4-1,CASSQVGVSQETQYF
TRBJ1-2,TRBV12-3/TRBV12-4,CASSRPPYGYTF
TRBJ2-4,TRBV18,CASSPFPSQGQGRNIQYF
TRBJ2-3,TRBV9,CASSSEAISDTQYF
TRBJ1-6,TRBV20-1,CSARAGSESPLHF
TRBJ2-1,TRBV21-1,CASSNRQGGINNEQFF
TRBJ1-2,TRBV5-1,CASSLWAGQGRAHGYTF
TRBJ1-3,TRBV16,CASSQGLQSSGNTIYF
TRBJ2-1,TRBV13,CASSLDFRLRHEQFF
TRBJ2-7,TRBV4-2,CASSQDVSSYEQYF
TRBJ2-7,TRBV15,CATSREREGGYEQYF
TRBJ2-1,TRBV5-6,CASSLGLALFGEQFF
TRBJ1-2,TRBV11-2,CASSTLARPGRPNYGYTF
TRBJ2-3,TRBV5-1,CASSFGGPTSGTDTQYF
TRBJ2-7,TRBV9,CASSVGTTGTYEQYF
TRBJ2-5,TRBV10-3,CAISDREETQYF
TRBJ2-7,TRBV4-2,CASSVTSGIYEQYF